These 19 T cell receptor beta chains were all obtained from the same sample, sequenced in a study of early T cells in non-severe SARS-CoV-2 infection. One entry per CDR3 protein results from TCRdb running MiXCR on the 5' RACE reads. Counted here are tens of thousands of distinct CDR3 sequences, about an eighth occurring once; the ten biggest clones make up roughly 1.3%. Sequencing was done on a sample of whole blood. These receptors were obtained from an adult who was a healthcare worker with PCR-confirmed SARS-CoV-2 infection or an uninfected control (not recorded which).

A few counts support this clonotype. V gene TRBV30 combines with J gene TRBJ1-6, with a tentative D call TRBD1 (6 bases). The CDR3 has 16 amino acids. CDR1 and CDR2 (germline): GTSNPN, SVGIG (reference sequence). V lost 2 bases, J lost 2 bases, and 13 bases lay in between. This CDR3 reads CAWSWEGVAYNSPLHF. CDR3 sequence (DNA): TGTGCCTGGAGTTGGGAGGGGGTTGCCTATAATTCACCCCTCCACTTT.

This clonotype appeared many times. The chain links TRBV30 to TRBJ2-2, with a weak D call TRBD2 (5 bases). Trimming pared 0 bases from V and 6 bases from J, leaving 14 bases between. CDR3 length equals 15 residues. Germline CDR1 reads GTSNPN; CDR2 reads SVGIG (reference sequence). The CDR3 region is CAWSVLGVGAGELFF. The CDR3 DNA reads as TGTGCCTGGAGTGTCCTCGGGGTCGGGGCCGGGGAGCTGTTTTTT.

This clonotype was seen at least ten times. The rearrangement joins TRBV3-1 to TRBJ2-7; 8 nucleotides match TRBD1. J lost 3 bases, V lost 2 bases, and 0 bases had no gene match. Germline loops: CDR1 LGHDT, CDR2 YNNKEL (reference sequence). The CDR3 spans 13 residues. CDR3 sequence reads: CASSQTGGYEQYF. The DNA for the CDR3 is TGTGCCAGCAGCCAAACAGGGGGCTACGAGCAGTACTTC.

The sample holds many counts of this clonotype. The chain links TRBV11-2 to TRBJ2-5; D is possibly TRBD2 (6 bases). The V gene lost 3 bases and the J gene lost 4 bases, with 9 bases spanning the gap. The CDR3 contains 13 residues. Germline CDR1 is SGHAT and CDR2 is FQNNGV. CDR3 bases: TGTGCCAGCAGCTTCCTGGGAGGAGAGACCCAGTACTTC. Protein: CASSFLGGETQYF.

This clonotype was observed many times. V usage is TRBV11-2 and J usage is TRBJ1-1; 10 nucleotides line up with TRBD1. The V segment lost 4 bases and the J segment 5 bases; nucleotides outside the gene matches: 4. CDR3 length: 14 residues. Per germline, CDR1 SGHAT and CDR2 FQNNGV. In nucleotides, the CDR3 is TGTGCCAGCAGCTCGGACAGGGGGGTAACTGAAGCTTTCTTT. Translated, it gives CASSSDRGVTEAFF.

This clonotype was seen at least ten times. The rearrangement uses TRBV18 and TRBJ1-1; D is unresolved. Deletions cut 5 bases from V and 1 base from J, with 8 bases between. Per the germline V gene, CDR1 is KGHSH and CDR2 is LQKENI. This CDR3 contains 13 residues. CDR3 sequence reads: CASSYLGNTEAFF. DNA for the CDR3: TGTGCCAGCTCATATTTGGGGAACACTGAAGCTTTCTTT.

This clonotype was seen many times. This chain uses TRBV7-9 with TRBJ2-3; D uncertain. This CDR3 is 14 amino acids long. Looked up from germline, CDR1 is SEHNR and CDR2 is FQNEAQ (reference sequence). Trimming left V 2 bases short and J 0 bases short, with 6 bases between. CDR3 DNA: TGTGCCAGCAGCTTATCAGAGAGCACAGATACGCAGTATTTT. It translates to CASSLSESTDTQYF.

The CDR3: CASLSVNTEAFF. CDR3 coding DNA: TGTGCCAGCCTTTCAGTGAACACTGAAGCTTTCTTT. The chain employs TRBV28 and TRBJ1-1; unclear D gene. This CDR3 is 12 amino acids long. Per germline, CDR1 MDHEN and CDR2 SYDVKM. Trimming cost V 8 bases and J 0 bases, with 7 bases left between them.

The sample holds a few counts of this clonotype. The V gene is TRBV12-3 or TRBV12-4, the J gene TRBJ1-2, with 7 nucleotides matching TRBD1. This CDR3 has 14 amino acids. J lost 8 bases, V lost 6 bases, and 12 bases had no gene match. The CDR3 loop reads CASRPGWEGAGYTF. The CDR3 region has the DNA TGTGCCAGCAGGCCCGGGTGGGAGGGGGCCGGCTACACCTTC.

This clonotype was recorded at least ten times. The DNA for the CDR3 is TGTGCCAGCAGCCCCGGGAGTAGGGAGACCCAGTACTTC. Amino acid sequence: CASSPGSRETQYF. This rearrangement joins TRBV5-6 to TRBJ2-5, with D possibly matching TRBD2 (6 bases). The germline gives CDR1 SGHDT, CDR2 YYEEEE. The CDR3 length is 13 residues. V dropped 4 bases and J dropped 5 bases, with 12 bases sitting between them.

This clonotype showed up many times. CDR3 in DNA: TGCGCCAGCAGCCCTGGGCCGGGGATCATGAACACTGAAGCTTTCTTT. Translated: CASSPGPGIMNTEAFF. This chain connects TRBV5-1 to TRBJ1-1, with no clear D. Trimming left V 4 bases short and J 0 bases short, with 16 bases between. Germline-derived CDR1 and CDR2 are SGHRS and YFSETQ. This CDR3 is built from 16 residues.

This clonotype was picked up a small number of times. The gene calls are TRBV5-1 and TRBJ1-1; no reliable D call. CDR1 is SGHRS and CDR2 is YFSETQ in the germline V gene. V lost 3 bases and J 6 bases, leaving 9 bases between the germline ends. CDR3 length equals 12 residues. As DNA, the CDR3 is TGCGCCAGCAGCTCAGACATGTCTGAAGCTTTCTTT. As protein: CASSSDMSEAFF.

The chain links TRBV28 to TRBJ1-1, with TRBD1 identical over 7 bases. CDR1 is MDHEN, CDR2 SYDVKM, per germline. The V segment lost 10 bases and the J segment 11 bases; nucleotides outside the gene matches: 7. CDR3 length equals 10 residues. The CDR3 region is CAIRGAQAFF. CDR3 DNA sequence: TGTGCCATCAGGGGGGCTCAGGCTTTCTTT. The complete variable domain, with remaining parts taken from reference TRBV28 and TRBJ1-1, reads DVKVTQSSRYLVKRTGEKVFLECVQDMDHENMFWYRQDPGLGLRLIYFSYDVKMKEKGDIPEGYSVSREKKERFSLILESASTNQTSMYLCAIRGAQAFFGQGTRLTVV.

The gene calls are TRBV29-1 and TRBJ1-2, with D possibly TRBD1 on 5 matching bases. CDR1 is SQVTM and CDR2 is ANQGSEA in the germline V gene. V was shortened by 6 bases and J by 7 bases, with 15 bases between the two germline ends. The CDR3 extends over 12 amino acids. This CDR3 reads CSVYQGQGGYTF. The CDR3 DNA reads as TGCAGCGTCTACCAAGGCCAGGGTGGCTACACCTTC. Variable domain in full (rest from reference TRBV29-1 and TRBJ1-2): SAVISQKPSRDICQRGTSLTIQCQVDSQVTMMFWYRQQPGQSLTLIATANQGSEATYESGFVIDKFPISRPNLTFSTLTVSNMSPEDSSIYLCSVYQGQGGYTFGSGTRLTVV.

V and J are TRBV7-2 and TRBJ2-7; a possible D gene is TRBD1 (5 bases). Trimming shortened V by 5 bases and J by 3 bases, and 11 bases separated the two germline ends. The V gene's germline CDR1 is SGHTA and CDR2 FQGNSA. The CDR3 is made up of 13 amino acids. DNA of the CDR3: TGTGCCAGCAGCCCGACAGTCCTCTACGAGCAGTACTTC. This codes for CASSPTVLYEQYF.

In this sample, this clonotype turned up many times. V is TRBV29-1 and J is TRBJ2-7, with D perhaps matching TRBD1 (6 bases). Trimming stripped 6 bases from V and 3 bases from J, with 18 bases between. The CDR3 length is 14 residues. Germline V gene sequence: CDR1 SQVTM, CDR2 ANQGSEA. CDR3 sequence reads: CSVVLSQGYYEQYF. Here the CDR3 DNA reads TGCAGCGTCGTGTTAAGTCAGGGGTACTACGAGCAGTACTTC.

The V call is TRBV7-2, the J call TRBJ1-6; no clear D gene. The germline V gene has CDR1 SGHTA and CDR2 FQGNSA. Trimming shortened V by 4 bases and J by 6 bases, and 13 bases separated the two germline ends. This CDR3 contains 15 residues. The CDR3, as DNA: TGTGCCAGCAGCTCAGACATGCCTGGTAATTCACCCCTCCACTTT. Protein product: CASSSDMPGNSPLHF.

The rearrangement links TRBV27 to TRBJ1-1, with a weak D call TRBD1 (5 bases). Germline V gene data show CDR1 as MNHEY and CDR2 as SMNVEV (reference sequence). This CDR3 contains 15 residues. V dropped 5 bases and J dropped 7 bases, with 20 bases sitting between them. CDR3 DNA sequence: TGTGCCAGCAGTCCCTCGACAGCCCTACAGGATGAAGCTTTCTTT. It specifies CASSPSTALQDEAFF.

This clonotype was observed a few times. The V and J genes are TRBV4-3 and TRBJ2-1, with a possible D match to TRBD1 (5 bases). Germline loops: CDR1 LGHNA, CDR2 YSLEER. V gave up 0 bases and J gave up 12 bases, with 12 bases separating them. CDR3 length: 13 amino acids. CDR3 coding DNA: TGCGCCAGCAGCCAAGAACCAGGGTCGGGGCAGTTCTTC. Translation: CASSQEPGSGQFF.